The rows below give T cell receptor beta chains drawn from one sample of a study of shared clonotypes between healthy human individuals. Measured with immunoSEQ multiplex PCR; TCRdb has only the in-frame clones, and not every one. The repertoire includes under 2,500,000 clones, more than 90% of them detected once, and 0.13% sits in the top ten. Input material: naive CD4+ T cells sorted from blood. These receptors were taken from a young man in good health. CDR3s include the opening cysteine and the closing phenylalanine or tryptophan. D genes are given only for firm matches. Clone size is given for some rows only: seen once, a few or many times, or a class if the clone is expanded.

v_gene	j_gene	d_gene	abundance	CDR3aa	CDR3nt
TRBV9	TRBJ2-7	.	.	CASSVGGGSAGPYEQYF	TGTGCCAGCAGCGTGGGCGGCGGTAGCGCGGGCCCCTACGAGCAGTACTTC
TRBV30	TRBJ2-1	.	.	CAWRQSNNEQFF	TGTGCCTGGAGACAGTCCAACAATGAGCAGTTCTTC
TRBV13	TRBJ2-7	.	once	CASSLLSRRGQYF	TGTGCCAGCAGCCTCCTGTCCAGACGTGGGCAGTACTTC
TRBV27	TRBJ2-7	TRBD1	.	CASSLSGQGTTYEQYF	TGTGCCAGCAGTTTATCCGGACAGGGGACAACCTACGAGCAGTACTTC
TRBV5-1	TRBJ1-1	.	.	CASSLAIGGGTAEAFF	TGCGCCAGCAGCTTGGCCATTGGGGGTGGGACGGCTGAAGCTTTCTTT
TRBV25-1	TRBJ1-1	.	.	CASSEFGGRGTEAFF	TGTGCCAGCAGTGAATTCGGGGGGCGGGGCACTGAAGCTTTCTTT
TRBV5-1	TRBJ2-1	.	.	CASSLADGYEQFF	TGCGCCAGCAGCTTGGCCGATGGATATGAGCAGTTCTTC
TRBV25-1	TRBJ2-1	TRBD2	.	CASRLAGGRNEQFF	TGTGCCAGCCGTCTAGCGGGGGGGCGAAATGAGCAGTTCTTC
TRBV7-9	TRBJ2-3	TRBD1	.	CASSLGDRGGTDTQYF	TGTGCCAGCAGCTTAGGGGACAGGGGAGGCACAGATACGCAGTATTTT
TRBV5-6	TRBJ2-4	.	.	CASSNERMTKNIQYF	TGTGCCAGCAGCAACGAGAGAATGACCAAAAACATTCAGTACTTC
TRBV19	TRBJ2-2	.	.	CASSLFSRTGELFF	TGTGCCAGTAGTCTATTTTCGAGGACCGGGGAGCTGTTTTTT
TRBV30	TRBJ2-5	.	.	CAWSFNRGETQYF	TGTGCCTGGAGCTTTAACCGAGGAGAGACCCAGTACTTC
TRBV5-1	TRBJ2-3	TRBD1	.	CASSTRTGSSTDTQYF	TGCGCCAGCAGCACTCGGACAGGGTCGTCCACAGATACGCAGTATTTT
TRBV30	TRBJ1-6	.	.	CAWSEQKVPPLHF	TGTGCCTGGAGTGAGCAAAAGGTCCCACCCCTCCACTTT
TRBV14	TRBJ2-1	.	.	CASSQVQELLNQFF	TGTGCCAGCAGCCAAGTCCAGGAACTCCTTAACCAGTTCTTC
TRBV10-3	TRBJ2-5	TRBD1	.	CATTTGSQETQYF	TGTGCCACCACGACAGGGTCTCAAGAGACCCAGTACTTC
TRBV20-1	TRBJ2-7	.	.	CSASLAYEQYF	TGCAGTGCTAGTTTGGCCTACGAGCAGTACTTC
TRBV18	TRBJ2-3	TRBD2	.	CASSPLAGGWNTQYF	TGTGCCAGCTCACCGTTAGCGGGAGGTTGGAATACGCAGTATTTT
TRBV10-1	TRBJ2-1	.	.	CASTERRKPYNEQFF	TGCGCCAGCACCGAACGACGGAAGCCCTACAATGAGCAGTTCTTC
TRBV4-3	TRBJ2-7	TRBD2	.	CASSQDGLAGTSYEQYF	TGCGCCAGCAGCCAAGATGGGTTAGCGGGGACCTCCTACGAGCAGTACTTC
TRBV10-3	TRBJ1-3	.	.	CAISPDTVGNTIYF	TGTGCCATCAGCCCTGACACGGTTGGAAACACCATATATTTT
TRBV5-1	TRBJ1-6	.	.	CASSLDGAYNSPLHF	TGCGCCAGCAGCTTGGACGGGGCCTATAATTCACCCCTCCACTTT
TRBV7-2	TRBJ2-3	.	.	CASSPVSIFSTDTQYF	TGTGCCAGCAGCCCAGTTTCTATATTTTCCACAGATACGCAGTATTTT
TRBV6-6	TRBJ1-2	.	.	CASSTPTDYYGYTF	TGTGCCAGCAGTACTCCGACAGACTACTATGGCTACACCTTC
TRBV5-1	TRBJ1-1	.	.	CASSFSGVNTEAFF	TGCGCCAGCAGCTTCTCCGGAGTGAACACTGAAGCTTTCTTT
TRBV7-9	TRBJ1-1	.	.	CASSSQAWGTEAFF	TGTGCCAGCAGCTCTCAGGCCTGGGGGACTGAAGCTTTCTTT
TRBV6-5	TRBJ2-7	TRBD2	.	CASRLAGAETYEQYF	TGTGCCAGCAGGCTAGCGGGAGCCGAGACCTACGAGCAGTACTTC
TRBV10-3	TRBJ2-2	.	.	CAISVDRNTGELFF	TGTGCCATCAGTGTAGACAGAAACACCGGGGAGCTGTTTTTT
TRBV28	TRBJ1-2	.	.	CASSSNYGYTF	TGTGCCAGCAGCTCAAACTATGGCTACACCTTC
TRBV30	TRBJ2-7	.	.	CAWRAVGRFEQYF	TGTGCCTGGAGAGCCGTCGGACGGTTCGAGCAGTACTTC
TRBV7-2	TRBJ1-1	.	.	CASSFLRGNTEAFF	TGTGCCAGCAGCTTCTTGAGGGGGAACACTGAAGCTTTCTTT
TRBV5-1	TRBJ1-1	.	.	CASSLGDRVREAFF	TGCGCCAGCAGCTTGGGCGACCGGGTGCGTGAAGCTTTCTTT
TRBV10-1	TRBJ2-1	TRBD2	.	CASSLGLAGGRKQFF	TGCGCCAGCAGTTTAGGACTAGCGGGGGGGCGGAAGCAGTTCTTC
TRBV6-5	TRBJ2-7	TRBD2	.	CASSPLAGAYEQYF	TGTGCCAGCAGTCCCCTAGCGGGAGCTTACGAGCAGTACTTC
TRBV28	TRBJ2-7	.	.	CASHEAGSTYEQYF	TGTGCCAGCCACGAGGCGGGCAGCACCTACGAGCAGTACTTC
TRBV23-1	TRBJ2-5	.	.	CASSQYPVRGGPIRETQYF	TGCGCCAGCAGTCAATATCCGGTACGCGGGGGCCCTATCAGGGAGACCCAGTACTTC
TRBV10-3	TRBJ2-1	TRBD2	.	CAISESLGYGTSDFF	TGTGCCATCAGTGAGTCTTTGGGGTACGGGACTAGCGACTTCTTC